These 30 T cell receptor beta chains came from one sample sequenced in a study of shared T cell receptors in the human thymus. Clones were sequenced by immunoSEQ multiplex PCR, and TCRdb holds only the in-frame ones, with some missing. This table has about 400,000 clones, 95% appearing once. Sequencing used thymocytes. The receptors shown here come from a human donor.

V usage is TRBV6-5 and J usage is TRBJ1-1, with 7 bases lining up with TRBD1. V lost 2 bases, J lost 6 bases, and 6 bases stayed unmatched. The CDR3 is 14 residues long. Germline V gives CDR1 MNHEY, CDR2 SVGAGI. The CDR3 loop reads CASSYHGTVPEAFF. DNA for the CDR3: TGTGCCAGCAGTTACCACGGGACAGTCCCTGAAGCTTTCTTT.

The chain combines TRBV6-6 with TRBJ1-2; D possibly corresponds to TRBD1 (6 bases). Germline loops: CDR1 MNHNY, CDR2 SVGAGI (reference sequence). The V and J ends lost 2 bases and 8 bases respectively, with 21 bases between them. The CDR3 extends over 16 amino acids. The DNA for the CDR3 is TGTGCCAGCAGTTACAAAGGAAGTAGGGCAGGGGTAGGCTACACCTTC. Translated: CASSYKGSRAGVGYTF.

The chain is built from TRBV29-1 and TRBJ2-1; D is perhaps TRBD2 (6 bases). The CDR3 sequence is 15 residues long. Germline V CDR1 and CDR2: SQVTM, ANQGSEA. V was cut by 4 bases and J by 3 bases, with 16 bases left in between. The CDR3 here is CSVGPSGTGYNEQFF. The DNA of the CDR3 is TGCAGCGTTGGTCCTTCCGGGACTGGCTACAATGAGCAGTTCTTC.

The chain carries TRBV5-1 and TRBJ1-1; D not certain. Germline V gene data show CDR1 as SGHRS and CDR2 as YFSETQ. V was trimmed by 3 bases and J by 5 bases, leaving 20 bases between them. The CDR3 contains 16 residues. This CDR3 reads CASSWGGWRGETEAFF. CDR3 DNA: TGCGCCAGCAGCTGGGGAGGTTGGCGCGGGGAAACTGAAGCTTTCTTT.

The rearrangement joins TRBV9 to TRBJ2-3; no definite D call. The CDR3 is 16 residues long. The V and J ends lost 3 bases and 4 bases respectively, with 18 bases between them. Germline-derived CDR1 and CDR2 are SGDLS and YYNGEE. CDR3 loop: CASSALIKGAADTQYF. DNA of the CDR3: TGTGCCAGCAGCGCCCTAATAAAGGGCGCGGCAGATACGCAGTATTTT.

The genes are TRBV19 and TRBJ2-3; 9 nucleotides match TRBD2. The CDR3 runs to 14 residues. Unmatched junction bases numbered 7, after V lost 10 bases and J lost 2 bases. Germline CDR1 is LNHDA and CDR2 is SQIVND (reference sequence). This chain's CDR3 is CATATSGNTDTQYF. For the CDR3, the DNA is TGTGCCACCGCGACTAGCGGAAACACAGATACGCAGTATTTT.

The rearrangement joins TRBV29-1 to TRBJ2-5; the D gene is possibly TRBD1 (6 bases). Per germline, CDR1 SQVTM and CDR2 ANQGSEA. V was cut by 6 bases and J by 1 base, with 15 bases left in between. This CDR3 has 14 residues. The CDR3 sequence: CSVVTGGLQETQYF. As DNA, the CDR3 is TGCAGCGTGGTGACAGGAGGCCTCCAAGAGACCCAGTACTTC.

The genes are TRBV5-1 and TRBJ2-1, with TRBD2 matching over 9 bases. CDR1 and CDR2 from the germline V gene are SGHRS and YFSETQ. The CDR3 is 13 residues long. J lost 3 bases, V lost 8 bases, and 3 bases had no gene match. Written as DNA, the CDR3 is TGCGCCAGTAGCGGGAGTGGCTACAATGAGCAGTTCTTC. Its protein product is CASSGSGYNEQFF. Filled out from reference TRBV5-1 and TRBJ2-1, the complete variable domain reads KAGVTQTPRYLIKTRGQQVTLSCSPISGHRSVSWYQQTPGQGLQFLFEYFSETQRNKGNFPGRFSGRQFSNSRSEMNVSTLELGDSALYLCASSGSGYNEQFFGPGTRLTVL.

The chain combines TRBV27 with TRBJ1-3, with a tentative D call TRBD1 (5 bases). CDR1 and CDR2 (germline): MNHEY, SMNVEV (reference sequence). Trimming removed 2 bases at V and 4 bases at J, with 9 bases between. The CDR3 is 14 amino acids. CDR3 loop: CASSLIQGGNTIYF. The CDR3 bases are TGTGCCAGCAGTTTAATTCAGGGAGGAAACACCATATATTTT.

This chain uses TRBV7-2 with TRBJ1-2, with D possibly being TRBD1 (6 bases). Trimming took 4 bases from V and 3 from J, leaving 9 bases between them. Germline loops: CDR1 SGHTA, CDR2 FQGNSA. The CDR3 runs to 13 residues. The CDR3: CASSSDRDYGYTF. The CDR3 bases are TGTGCCAGCAGCTCGGACAGAGACTATGGCTACACCTTC. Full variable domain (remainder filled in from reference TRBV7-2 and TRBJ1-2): GAGVSQSPSNKVTEKGKDVELRCDPISGHTALYWYRQSLGQGLEFLIYFQGNSAPDKSGLPSDRFSAERTGGSVSTLTIQRTQQEDSAVYLCASSSDRDYGYTFGSGTRLTVV.

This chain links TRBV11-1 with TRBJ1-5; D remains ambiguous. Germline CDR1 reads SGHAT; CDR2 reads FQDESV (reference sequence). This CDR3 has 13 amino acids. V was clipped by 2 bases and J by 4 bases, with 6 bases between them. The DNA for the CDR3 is TGTGCCAGCAGCTTATCGGGAAATCAGCCCCAGCATTTT. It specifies CASSLSGNQPQHF.

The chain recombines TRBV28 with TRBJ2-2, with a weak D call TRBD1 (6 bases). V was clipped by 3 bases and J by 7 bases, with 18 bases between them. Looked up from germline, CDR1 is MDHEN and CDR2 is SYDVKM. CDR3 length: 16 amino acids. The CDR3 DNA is TGTGCCAGCAGTTTGTACAGGGTCAGGGCCGGCGGGGAGCTGTTTTTT. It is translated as CASSLYRVRAGGELFF.

The DNA for the CDR3 is TGTGCCAGCAGCCTAACGGGACAGGGCGATGAAAAACTGTTTTTT. Its protein product is CASSLTGQGDEKLFF. This chain links TRBV5-4 with TRBJ1-4; 9 bases are shared with TRBD1. The V gene's germline CDR1 is SGHNT and CDR2 YYREEE (reference sequence). J was trimmed by 6 bases and V by 4 bases; bases with no gene match: 7. The CDR3 has 15 residues.

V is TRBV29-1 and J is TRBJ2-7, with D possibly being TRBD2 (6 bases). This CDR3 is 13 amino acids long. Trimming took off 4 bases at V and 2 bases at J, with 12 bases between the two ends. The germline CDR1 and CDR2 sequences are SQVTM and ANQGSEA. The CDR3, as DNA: TGCAGCGTTGGGGCGGGACGCACCTACGAGCAGTACTTC. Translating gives CSVGAGRTYEQYF.

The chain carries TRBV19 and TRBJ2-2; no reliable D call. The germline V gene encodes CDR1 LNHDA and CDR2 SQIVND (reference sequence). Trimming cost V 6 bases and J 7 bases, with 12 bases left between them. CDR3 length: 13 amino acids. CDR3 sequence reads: CASSPDGNGELFF. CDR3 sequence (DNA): TGTGCCAGTAGCCCTGATGGGAACGGGGAGCTGTTTTTT.

This CDR3 reads CASRQGRNNQPQHF. The CDR3 region has the DNA TGTGCCAGTAGGCAGGGCCGGAACAATCAGCCCCAGCATTTT. The V and J genes are TRBV19 and TRBJ1-5; D possibly corresponds to TRBD1 (5 bases). The V gene lost 6 bases and the J gene lost 3 bases, with 12 bases spanning the gap. Germline V gives CDR1 LNHDA, CDR2 SQIVND (reference sequence). The CDR3 runs 14 residues.

In nucleotides, the CDR3 is TGTGCCTGGAGTGTAAGCGGGACAGGGGGCCGAAATCAGCCCCAGCATTTT. Protein sequence: CAWSVSGTGGRNQPQHF. The chain uses TRBV30 and TRBJ1-5, with 12 positions matching TRBD1. The CDR3 covers 17 residues. Germline V gene data show CDR1 as GTSNPN and CDR2 as SVGIG (reference sequence). The ends lost 0 bases at V and 4 bases at J; junction bases unmatched: 7.

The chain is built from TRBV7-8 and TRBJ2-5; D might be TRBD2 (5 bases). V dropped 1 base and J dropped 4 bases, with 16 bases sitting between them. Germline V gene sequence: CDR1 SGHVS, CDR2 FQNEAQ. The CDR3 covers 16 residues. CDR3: CASSLGSGRSGETQYF. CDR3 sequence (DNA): TGTGCCAGCAGCTTAGGGTCGGGCCGCAGCGGAGAGACCCAGTACTTC.

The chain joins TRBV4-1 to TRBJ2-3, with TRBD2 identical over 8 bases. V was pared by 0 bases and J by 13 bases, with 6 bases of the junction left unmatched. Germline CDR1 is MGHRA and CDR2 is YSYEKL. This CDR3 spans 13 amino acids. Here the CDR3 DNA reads TGCGCCAGCAGCCAAGATATAAGCGGGAGAAAGTATTTT. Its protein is CASSQDISGRKYF.

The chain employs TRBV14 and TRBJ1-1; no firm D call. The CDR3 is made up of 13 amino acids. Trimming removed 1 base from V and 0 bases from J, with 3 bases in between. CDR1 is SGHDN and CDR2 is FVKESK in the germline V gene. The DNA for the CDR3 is TGTGCCAGCAGCCAAGGGGTGAACACTGAAGCTTTCTTT. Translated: CASSQGVNTEAFF.

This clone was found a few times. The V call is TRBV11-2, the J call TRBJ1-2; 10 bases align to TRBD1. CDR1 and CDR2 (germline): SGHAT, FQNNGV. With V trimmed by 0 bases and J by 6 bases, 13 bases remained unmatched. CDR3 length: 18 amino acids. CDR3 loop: CASSLDVPVDRGVDGYTF. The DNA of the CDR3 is TGTGCCAGCAGCTTAGATGTTCCAGTGGACAGGGGGGTCGATGGCTACACCTTC. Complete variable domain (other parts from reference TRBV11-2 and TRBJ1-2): EAGVAQSPRYKIIEKRQSVAFWCNPISGHATLYWYQQILGQGPKLLIQFQNNGVVDDSQLPKDRFSAERLKGVDSTLKIQPAKLEDSAVYLCASSLDVPVDRGVDGYTFGSGTRLTVV.

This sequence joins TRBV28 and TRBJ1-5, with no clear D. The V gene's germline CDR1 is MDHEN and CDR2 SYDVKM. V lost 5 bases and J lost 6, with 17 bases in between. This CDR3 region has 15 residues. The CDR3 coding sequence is TGTGCCAGCAGTCTACCTCGGAGTGGAGGTCAGCCCCAGCATTTT. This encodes CASSLPRSGGQPQHF.

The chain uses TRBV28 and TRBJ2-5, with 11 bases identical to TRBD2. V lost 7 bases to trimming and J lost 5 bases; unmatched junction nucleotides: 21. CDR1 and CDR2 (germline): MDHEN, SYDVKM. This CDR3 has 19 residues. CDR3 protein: CASTPPITTSGTQRETQYF. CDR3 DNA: TGTGCCAGCACCCCCCCCATAACGACTAGCGGGACCCAAAGGGAGACCCAGTACTTC.

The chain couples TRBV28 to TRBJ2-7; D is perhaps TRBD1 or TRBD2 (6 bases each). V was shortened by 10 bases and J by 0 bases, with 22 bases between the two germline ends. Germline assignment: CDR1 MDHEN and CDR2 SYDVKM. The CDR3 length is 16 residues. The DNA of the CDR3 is TGTGCCACCCAGTTTAGGGGGGTTAGCGGCTCCTACGAGCAGTACTTC. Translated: CATQFRGVSGSYEQYF. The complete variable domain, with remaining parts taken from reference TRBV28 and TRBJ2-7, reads DVKVTQSSRYLVKRTGEKVFLECVQDMDHENMFWYRQDPGLGLRLIYFSYDVKMKEKGDIPEGYSVSREKKERFSLILESASTNQTSMYLCATQFRGVSGSYEQYFGPGTRLTVT.

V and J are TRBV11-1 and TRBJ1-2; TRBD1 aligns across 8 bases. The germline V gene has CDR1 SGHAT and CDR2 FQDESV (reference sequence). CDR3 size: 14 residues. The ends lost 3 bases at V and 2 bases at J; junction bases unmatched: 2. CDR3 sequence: CASSFGTGNYGYTF. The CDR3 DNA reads TGTGCCAGCAGCTTCGGGACAGGCAACTATGGCTACACCTTC.

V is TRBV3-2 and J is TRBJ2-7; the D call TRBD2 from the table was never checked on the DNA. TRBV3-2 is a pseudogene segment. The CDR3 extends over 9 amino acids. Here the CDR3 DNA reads TGTGCCAGCAGTCCGGAGCAGTACTTC. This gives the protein CASSPEQYF.

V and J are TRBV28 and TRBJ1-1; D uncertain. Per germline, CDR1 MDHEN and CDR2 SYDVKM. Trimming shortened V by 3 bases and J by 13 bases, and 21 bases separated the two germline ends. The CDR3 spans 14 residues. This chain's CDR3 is CASSLPTLAPKGFF. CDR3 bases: TGTGCCAGCAGTTTGCCTACTTTGGCGCCTAAGGGTTTCTTT.

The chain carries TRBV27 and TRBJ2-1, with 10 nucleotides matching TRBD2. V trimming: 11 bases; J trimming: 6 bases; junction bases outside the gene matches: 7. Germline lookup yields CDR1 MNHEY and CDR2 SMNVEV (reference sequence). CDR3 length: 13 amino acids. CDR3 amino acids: CACGASGSNEQFF. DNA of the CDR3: TGTGCCTGTGGGGCTAGCGGGAGCAATGAGCAGTTCTTC.

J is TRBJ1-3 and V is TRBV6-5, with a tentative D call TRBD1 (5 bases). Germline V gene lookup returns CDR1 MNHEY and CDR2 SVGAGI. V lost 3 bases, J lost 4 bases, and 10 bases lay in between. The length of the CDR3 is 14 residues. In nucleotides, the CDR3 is TGTGCCAGCAGTTATGGCAGGGTGGGAAACACCATATATTTT. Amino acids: CASSYGRVGNTIYF.

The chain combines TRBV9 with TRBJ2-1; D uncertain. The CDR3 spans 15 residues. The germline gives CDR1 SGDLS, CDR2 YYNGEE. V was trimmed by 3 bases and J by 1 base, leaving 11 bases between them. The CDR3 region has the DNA TGTGCCAGCAGCGCCGTGGCGGAGTCCTACAATGAGCAGTTCTTC. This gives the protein CASSAVAESYNEQFF.